The clone carrying this TCR beta chain has a handful of counts. Its antigen remains unidentified. Germline V gene sequence: CDR1 SEHNR, CDR2 FQNEAQ (reference sequence). Trimming cost V 2 bases and J 1 base; bases outside gene matches: 11. The CDR3 extends over 18 amino acids. Molecules of cDNA were individually given unique molecular identifiers that were attached to them. One entry per CDR3 protein results from TCRdb running MiXCR on the 5' RACE reads. Here the sample spans 70,000 to 85,000 distinct CDR3 sequences, over 10% being singletons. This record belongs to a study of early T cells in non-severe SARS-CoV-2 infection. At the level of the study: Sequencing input comprised bulk RNA from unsorted whole blood; chain pairing was not available. Study results and limitations: VDJdb matching skewed toward anti-spike CD8 responses, missing private and CD4 specificities.

J is TRBJ1-1 and V is TRBV7-9, with 9 bases matching TRBD1. The sequencing sample was made of whole blood. The sequence came from an adult who was a healthcare worker with PCR-confirmed SARS-CoV-2 infection or an uninfected control (not recorded which). DNA of the CDR3: TGTGCCAGCAGCTTACGATCCGGGACAGGGTTTCGGAACACTGAAGCTTTCTTT. Translated: CASSLRSGTGFRNTEAFF.